Described below is a single TCR beta chain sequence and its context. What it binds is unknown. Germline V gene lookup returns CDR1 MNHEY and CDR2 SVGAGI. The CDR3 has 13 residues. V gave up 11 bases and J gave up 1 base, with 13 bases separating them. The data are from a study of cytomegalovirus exposure and HLA in healthy donors. Overall study findings and caveats: In a later analysis, donors in an Asian-associated ancestry cluster reportedly had fewer N-insertions in productive TCRs than the cohort mean. Accurate HLA-A and HLA-B prediction from TCR beta sequences was reported for most subjects. Analysis performed later showed TCR beta chains linked to HLA being more clonally expanded than equally common others.

60 Vbeta and 13 Jbeta primers were used in PCR. Using immunoSEQ multiplex PCR, the repertoire was profiled, and TCRdb retains in-frame clones only, with some absent. The data show roughly 150,000 clones, roughly 74% seen once. Sample: PBMCs. The TCR sequence derives from a young man in good health and CMV-seropositive. V gene TRBV6-5 combines with J gene TRBJ2-3; possibly TRBD2 for D (5 bases). The CDR3 nucleotides are TGTGCCTGCCGAGGGATGGGCACAGATACGCAGTATTTT. It is translated as CACRGMGTDTQYF.